This T cell receptor (beta chain) was captured by sequencing in a study of T cell responses to AZD1222 COVID-19 vaccine. Using immunoSEQ multiplex PCR, the repertoire was profiled, and TCRdb retains in-frame clones only, with some absent. The data show 95,000 to 120,000 clones, with about 92% seen just once and about 3% held by the top ten. The CDR3 loop spans 11 amino acids. CDR1 SQVTM and CDR2 ANQGSEA come from the germline V gene. Trimming took off 4 bases at V and 3 bases at J, with 6 bases between the two ends. Concerning this clone: The target antigen is unknown.

Findings of the study overall: Clonal diversity was possibly underestimated, and white British individuals and females predominated among donors.

The chain uses TRBV29-1 and TRBJ1-2, with D hard to call. This specimen consisted of peripheral blood, obtained on day 0 of MenACWY control vaccination. The sequence was collected from an adult in good health. CDR3 region: CSVAEDYGYTF. CDR3 in DNA: TGCAGCGTTGCGGAGGACTATGGCTACACCTTC.